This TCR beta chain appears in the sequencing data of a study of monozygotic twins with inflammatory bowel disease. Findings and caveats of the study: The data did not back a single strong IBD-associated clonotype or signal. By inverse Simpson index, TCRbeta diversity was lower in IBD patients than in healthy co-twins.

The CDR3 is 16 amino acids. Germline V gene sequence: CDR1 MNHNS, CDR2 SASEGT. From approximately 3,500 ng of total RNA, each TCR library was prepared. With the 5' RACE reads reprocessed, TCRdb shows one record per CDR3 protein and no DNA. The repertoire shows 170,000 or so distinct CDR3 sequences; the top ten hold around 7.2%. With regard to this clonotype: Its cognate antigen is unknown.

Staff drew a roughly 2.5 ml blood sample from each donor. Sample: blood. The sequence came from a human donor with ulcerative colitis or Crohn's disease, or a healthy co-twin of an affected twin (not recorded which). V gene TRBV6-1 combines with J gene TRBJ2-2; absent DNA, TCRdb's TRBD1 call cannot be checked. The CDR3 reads CASSAGQALNTGELFF.